This T cell receptor (beta chain) was captured by sequencing in a study of regulatory T cells in long-lasting Graves disease. The time point was: persistent/refractory GD, antithyroid drugs over 5 years with positive TRAb. TCR sequences were obtained from RNA taken from PBMCs. In this sample, this clonotype turned up a few times. The V segment lost 3 bases and the J segment 7 bases; nucleotides outside the gene matches: 9. From germline, CDR1 is LGHDT and CDR2 YNNKEL (reference sequence). CDR3 length: 15 residues. TCR beta libraries were built with iRepertoire HTBI primers and Arm-PCR of CDR3 regions. TCRdb re-called the multiplex PCR reads with MiXCR, one entry per CDR3 protein. This table has approximately 470,000 distinct CDR3 sequences, less than 25% appearing once.

Sequencing was performed on peripheral blood mononuclear cells (PBMCs), taken when the disease was refractory, from a patient treated with antithyroid drugs. The TCR comes from a female donor with Graves disease. The chain joins TRBV3-1 to TRBJ2-7; TRBD2 aligns across 10 bases. The CDR3 reads CASSQTSGLGGEQYF. The CDR3 bases are TGTGCCAGCAGCCAGACTAGCGGGCTGGGGGGGGAGCAGTACTTC.